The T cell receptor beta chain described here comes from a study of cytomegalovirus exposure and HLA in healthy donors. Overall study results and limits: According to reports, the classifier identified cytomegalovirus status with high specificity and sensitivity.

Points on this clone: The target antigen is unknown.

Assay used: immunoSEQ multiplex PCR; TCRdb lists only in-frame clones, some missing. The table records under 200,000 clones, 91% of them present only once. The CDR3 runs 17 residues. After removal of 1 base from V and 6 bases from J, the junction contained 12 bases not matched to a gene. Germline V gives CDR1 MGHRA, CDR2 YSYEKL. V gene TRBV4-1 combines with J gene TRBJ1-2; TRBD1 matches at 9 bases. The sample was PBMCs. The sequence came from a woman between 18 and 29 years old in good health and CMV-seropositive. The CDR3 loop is CASSQGLTGGAVNGYTF. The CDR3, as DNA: TGCGCCAGCAGCCAAGGACTCACAGGGGGCGCGGTGAATGGCTACACCTTC.